Below, 5 T cell receptor beta chains from the same sample are listed, as sequenced in a study of identical twins. TCRdb fed the 5' RACE reads into MiXCR, producing one record per CDR3 protein. The table has about 700,000 distinct CDR3 sequences, less than 7% seen once. The specimen sequenced was naive T cells sorted from blood. The receptors were gathered from a man younger than 35 in good health.

This clonotype was seen many times. The chain joins TRBV15 to TRBJ2-1, with 8 bases fitting TRBD2. Germline CDR1 LNHNV, CDR2 YYDKDF (reference sequence). The CDR3 contains 15 residues. Losses at the gene ends were 0 bases for V and 10 bases for J; bases not matched to a gene: 8. CDR3 sequence: CATSRDLGGRNEQFF. CDR3 sequence (DNA): TGTGCCACCAGCAGAGATCTGGGCGGGAGGAACGAGCAGTTCTTC. The full variable domain, completed using reference TRBV15 and TRBJ2-1, is DAMVIQNPRYQVTQFGKPVTLSCSQTLNHNVMYWYQQKSSQAPKLLFHYYDKDFNNEADTPDNFQSRRPNTSFCFLDIRSPGLGDTAMYLCATSRDLGGRNEQFFGPGTRLTVL.

This clonotype was observed at least ten times. V gene TRBV4-3 combines with J gene TRBJ1-2; 7 bases agree with TRBD1. The CDR3 is 14 residues long. CDR1 is LGHNA, CDR2 YSLEER, per germline. V shed 4 bases, J shed 4 bases, and the junction held 6 bases outside the gene matches. The CDR3 here is CASSPGGDSYGYTF. Written as DNA, the CDR3 is TGCGCCAGCAGCCCAGGGGGGGACAGCTATGGCTACACCTTC.

This clonotype has just a few counts. The chain couples TRBV7-2 to TRBJ2-1; 11 nucleotides line up with TRBD2. The CDR3 contains 19 residues. With 2 bases clipped from V and 0 bases from J, the junction kept 9 bases outside the gene matches. CDR1 is SGHTA and CDR2 is FQGNSA in the germline V gene. The CDR3 protein is CASSLRGTSGGSSYNEQFF. The CDR3 DNA follows: TGTGCCAGCAGCTTACGCGGGACTAGCGGAGGGAGCTCCTACAATGAGCAGTTCTTC.

The V and J genes are TRBV5-1 and TRBJ2-2; weak D call: TRBD2 (6 bases). The CDR3 runs to 15 residues. From germline, CDR1 is SGHRS and CDR2 YFSETQ. V dropped 0 bases and J dropped 6 bases, with 12 bases sitting between them. CDR3 protein: CASSLAFGGSGELFF. The CDR3 DNA follows: TGCGCCAGCAGCTTGGCCTTTGGAGGGTCCGGGGAGCTGTTTTTT.

Comment on this clonotype: A read error is possible here, since a much larger clone lies one base away. The genes are TRBV12-3 or TRBV12-4 and TRBJ2-2; a possible D gene is TRBD2 (5 bases). V was clipped by 7 bases and J by 9 bases, with 18 bases between them. The CDR3 is 14 residues long. For the CDR3, the DNA is TGTGCCAGCAATCCGATAGAGGGAAACCGGGAGCTGTTTTTT. This codes for CASNPIEGNRELFF.